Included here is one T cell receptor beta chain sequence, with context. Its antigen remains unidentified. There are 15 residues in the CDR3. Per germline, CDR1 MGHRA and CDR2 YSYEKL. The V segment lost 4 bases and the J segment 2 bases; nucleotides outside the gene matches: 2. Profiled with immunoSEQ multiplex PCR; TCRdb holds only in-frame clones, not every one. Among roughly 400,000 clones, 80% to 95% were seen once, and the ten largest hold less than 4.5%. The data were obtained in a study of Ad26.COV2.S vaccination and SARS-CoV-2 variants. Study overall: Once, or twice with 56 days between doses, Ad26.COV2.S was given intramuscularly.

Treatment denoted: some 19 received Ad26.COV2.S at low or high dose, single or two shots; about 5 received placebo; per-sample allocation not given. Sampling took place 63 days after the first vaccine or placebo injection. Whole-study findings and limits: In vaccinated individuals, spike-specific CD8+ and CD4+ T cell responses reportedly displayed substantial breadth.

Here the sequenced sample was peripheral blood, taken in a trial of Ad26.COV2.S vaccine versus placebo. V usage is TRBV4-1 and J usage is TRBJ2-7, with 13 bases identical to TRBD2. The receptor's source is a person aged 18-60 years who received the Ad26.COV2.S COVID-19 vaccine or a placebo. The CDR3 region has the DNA TGCGCCAGCAGCCCTGGACTAGCGGGAGCCTACGAGCAGTACTTC. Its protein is CASSPGLAGAYEQYF.